This T cell receptor beta chain is from a study of PD-1 blockade in classical Hodgkin lymphoma. Study results and limitations: Nothing has yet pinned down what causes the repertoire differences, possibly disease activity or prior therapy.

Libraries were prepared by immunoSEQ multiplex PCR; TCRdb keeps only in-frame clonotypes and omits some of them. Of nearly 25,000 clones in the sample, around 81% are singletons; the top ten hold about 20%. There was relapse after autologous stem cell transplantation in every patient, and there was variation in brentuximab vedotin exposure. About this clone itself: What it binds is not known.

Germline V CDR1 and CDR2: SGHDT, YYEEEE. This CDR3 spans 11 amino acids. V was pared by 5 bases and J by 6 bases, with 9 bases between. The rearrangement uses TRBV5-6 and TRBJ2-7; D gene unclear. Material: peripheral blood mononuclear cells (PBMCs), obtained before the second cycle of nivolumab. This receptor was identified in a human donor with classical Hodgkin lymphoma. In nucleotides, the CDR3 is TGTGCCAGCAGTTTGAGTTTCGAGCAGTACTTC. Encoded protein: CASSLSFEQYF.